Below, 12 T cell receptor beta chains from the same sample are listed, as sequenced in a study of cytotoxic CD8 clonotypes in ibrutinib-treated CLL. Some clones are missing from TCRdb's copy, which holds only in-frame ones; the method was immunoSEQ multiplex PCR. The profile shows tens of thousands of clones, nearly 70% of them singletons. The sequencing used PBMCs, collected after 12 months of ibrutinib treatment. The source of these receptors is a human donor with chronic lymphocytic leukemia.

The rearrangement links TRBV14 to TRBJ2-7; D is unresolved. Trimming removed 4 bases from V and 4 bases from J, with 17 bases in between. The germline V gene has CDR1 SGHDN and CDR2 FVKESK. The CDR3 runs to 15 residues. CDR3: CASSLGRPLGYEQYF. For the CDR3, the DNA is TGTGCCAGCAGCCTCGGACGGCCGTTGGGTTACGAGCAGTACTTC.

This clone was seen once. CDR3 DNA sequence: TGCGCCAGCAGCTTAGGGGGCTTGGGCACCGGGGAGCTGTTTTTT. This codes for CASSLGGLGTGELFF. The rearrangement uses TRBV5-1 and TRBJ2-2, with 7 nucleotides matching TRBD1. Per the germline V gene, CDR1 is SGHRS and CDR2 is YFSETQ. V dropped 2 bases and J dropped 4; count of bases not matched to a gene: 5. The CDR3 runs 15 residues.

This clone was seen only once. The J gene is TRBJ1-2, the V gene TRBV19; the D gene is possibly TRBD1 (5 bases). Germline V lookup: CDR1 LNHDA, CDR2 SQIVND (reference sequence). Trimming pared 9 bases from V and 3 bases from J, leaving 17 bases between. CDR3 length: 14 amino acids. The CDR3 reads CASRRPGTDYGYTF. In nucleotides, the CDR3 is TGTGCCAGCCGACGACCCGGGACGGACTATGGCTACACCTTC.

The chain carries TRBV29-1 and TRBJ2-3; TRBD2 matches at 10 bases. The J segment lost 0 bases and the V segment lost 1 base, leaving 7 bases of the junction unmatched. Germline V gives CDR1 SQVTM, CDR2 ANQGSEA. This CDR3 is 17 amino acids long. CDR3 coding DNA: TGCAGCGTTGAAGCCCGGACTAGCGGAACTAGCACAGATACGCAGTATTTT. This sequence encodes CSVEARTSGTSTDTQYF.

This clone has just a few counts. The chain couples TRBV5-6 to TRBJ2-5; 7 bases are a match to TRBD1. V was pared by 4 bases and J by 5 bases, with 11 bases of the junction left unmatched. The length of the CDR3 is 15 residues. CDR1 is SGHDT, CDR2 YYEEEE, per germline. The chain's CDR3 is CASSALTGLGETQYF. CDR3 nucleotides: TGTGCCAGCAGCGCGTTGACAGGGCTCGGGGAGACCCAGTACTTC.

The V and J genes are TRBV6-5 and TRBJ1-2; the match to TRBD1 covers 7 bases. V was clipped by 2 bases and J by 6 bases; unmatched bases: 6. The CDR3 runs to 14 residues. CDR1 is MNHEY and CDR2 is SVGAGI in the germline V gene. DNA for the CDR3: TGTGCCAGCAGTTACGAGGGGGCGGGTGATGGCTACACCTTC. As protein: CASSYEGAGDGYTF.

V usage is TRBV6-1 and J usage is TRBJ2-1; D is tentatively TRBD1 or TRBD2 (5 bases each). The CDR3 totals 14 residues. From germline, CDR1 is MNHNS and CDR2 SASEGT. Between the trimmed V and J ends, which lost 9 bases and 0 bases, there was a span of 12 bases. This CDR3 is CASLRGVSYNEQFF. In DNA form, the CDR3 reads TGTGCCAGTCTCCGGGGCGTCTCCTACAATGAGCAGTTCTTC.

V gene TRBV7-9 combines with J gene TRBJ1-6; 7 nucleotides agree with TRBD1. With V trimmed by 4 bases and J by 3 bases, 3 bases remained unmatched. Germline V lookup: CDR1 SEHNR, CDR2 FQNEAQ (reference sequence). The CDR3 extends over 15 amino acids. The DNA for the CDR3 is TGTGCCAGCAGCTCTGGACAGGTCTATAATTCACCCCTCCACTTT. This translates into CASSSGQVYNSPLHF.

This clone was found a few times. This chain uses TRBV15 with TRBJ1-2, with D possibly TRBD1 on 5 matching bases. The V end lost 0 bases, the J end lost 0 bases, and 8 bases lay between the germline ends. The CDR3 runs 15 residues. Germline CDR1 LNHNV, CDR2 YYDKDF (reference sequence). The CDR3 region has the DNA TGTGCCACCAGCAGAGAAGTCAGGGCTAACTATGGCTACACCTTC. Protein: CATSREVRANYGYTF.

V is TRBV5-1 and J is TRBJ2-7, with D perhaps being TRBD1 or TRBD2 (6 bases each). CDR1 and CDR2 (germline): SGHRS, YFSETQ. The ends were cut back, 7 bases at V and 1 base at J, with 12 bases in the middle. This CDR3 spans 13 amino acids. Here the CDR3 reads CASGRDTSYEQYF. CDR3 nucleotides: TGCGCCAGCGGGCGGGACACGTCCTACGAGCAGTACTTC.

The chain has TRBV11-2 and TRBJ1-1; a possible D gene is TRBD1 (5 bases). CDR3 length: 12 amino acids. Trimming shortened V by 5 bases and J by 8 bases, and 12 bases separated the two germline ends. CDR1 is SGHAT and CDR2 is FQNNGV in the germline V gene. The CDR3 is CASSPMGGEAFF. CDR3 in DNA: TGTGCCAGCAGCCCGATGGGGGGGGAAGCTTTCTTT.

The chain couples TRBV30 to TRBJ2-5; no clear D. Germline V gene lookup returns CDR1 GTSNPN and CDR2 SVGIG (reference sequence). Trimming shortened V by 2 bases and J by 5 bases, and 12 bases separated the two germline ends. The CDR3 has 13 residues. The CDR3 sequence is CAWSMGPGETQYF. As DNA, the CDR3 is TGTGCCTGGAGTATGGGTCCCGGGGAGACCCAGTACTTC. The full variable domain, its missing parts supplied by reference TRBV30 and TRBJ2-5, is SQTIHQWPATLVQPVGSPLSLECTVEGTSNPNLYWYRQAAGRGLQLLFYSVGIGQISSEVPQNLSASRPQDRQFILSSKKLLLSDSGFYLCAWSMGPGETQYFGPGTRLLVL.